This is a list of T cell receptor beta chains from one sample in a study of blood T cells in healthy people across ages. TCRdb reprocessed the 5' RACE reads with MiXCR, giving one entry per CDR3 protein. The table includes around 1,000,000 distinct CDR3 sequences, around two fifths detected once. Input material: blood. All receptors derive from a man between 18 and 35 years old in good health. Both conserved end residues are part of each CDR3. The order of the fields is V gene, D gene, clone size, J gene, CDR3 protein, CDR3 DNA. The D gene is left open where the match is weak. Not all rows give a size; the values are once, few, many and, for expanded clones, a class.

TRBV6-6	NA	NA	TRBJ1-5	CASSNPGSNQPQHF	TGTGCCAGCAGTAACCCCGGGAGCAATCAGCCCCAGCATTTT
TRBV7-2	NA	many	TRBJ1-1	CAIRQNVYRDGDTEAFF	TGTGCCATCCGCCAAAACGTTTACAGGGACGGGGACACTGAAGCTTTCTTT
TRBV2	TRBD1	few	TRBJ2-6	CASSASDRVLGANVLTF	TGTGCCAGCAGTGCTAGTGACAGGGTTTTAGGGGCCAACGTCCTGACTTTC
TRBV12-3/TRBV12-4	TRBD1	few	TRBJ1-1	CASSFQGGAAEAFF	TGTGCCAGCAGTTTTCAAGGGGGCGCGGCTGAAGCTTTCTTT
TRBV20-1	NA	few	TRBJ1-5	CSASGYGDLINQPQHF	TGCAGTGCTAGCGGCTACGGGGATTTGATCAATCAGCCCCAGCATTTT
TRBV6-5	NA	NA	TRBJ2-5	CASSYSRGNEQYF	TGTGCCAGCAGTTACTCGAGGGGAAATGAGCAGTACTTC
TRBV24-1	NA	NA	TRBJ1-4	CTTSDSARSNEKLFF	TGTACCACCAGTGATTCTGCCAGGTCTAATGAAAAACTGTTTTTT
TRBV9	NA	NA	TRBJ2-7	CASSLVNPGRDPVLSYEQYF	TGTGCCAGCAGCTTAGTCAACCCGGGACGGGATCCAGTGCTATCCTACGAGCAGTACTTC
TRBV6-2/TRBV6-3	TRBD1	NA	TRBJ1-1	CASSYSIPGGITEAFF	TGTGCCAGCAGTTACTCGATTCCAGGGGGCATAACTGAAGCTTTCTTT
TRBV20-1	NA	NA	TRBJ2-5	CSASGSEETQYF	TGCAGTGCTAGCGGGAGCGAGGAGACCCAGTACTTC
TRBV20-1	NA	NA	TRBJ1-1	CSARDSNRGTEAFF	TGCAGTGCTAGAGATTCGAACCGGGGTACTGAAGCTTTCTTT
TRBV24-1	TRBD2	NA	TRBJ2-5	CATSDPSGFRETQYF	TGTGCCACCAGTGACCCTAGCGGGTTCAGGGAGACCCAGTACTTC
TRBV4-3	NA	NA	TRBJ2-2	CASSQEPSLNTGELFF	TGCGCCAGCAGCCAAGAGCCTAGTTTGAACACCGGGGAGCTGTTTTTT
TRBV6-6	NA	NA	TRBJ1-2	CASRTPGPSFYGYTF	TGTGCCAGCAGAACCCCGGGGCCCTCCTTCTATGGCTACACCTTC
TRBV4-3	NA	NA	TRBJ1-5	CASSQDPGDGLQPQHF	TGCGCCAGCAGCCAGGATCCAGGCGATGGGCTTCAGCCCCAGCATTTT
TRBV28	TRBD1	NA	TRBJ1-2	CASSYRGLGYTF	TGTGCCAGCAGTTACAGGGGTTTGGGCTACACCTTC
TRBV5-1	NA	many	TRBJ2-3	CASSLDPRRIDTQYF	TGCGCCAGCAGCTTGGACCCTAGACGTATAGATACGCAGTATTTT
TRBV7-2	TRBD1	few	TRBJ2-7	CASSLDTTGVYEQYF	TGTGCCAGCAGCTTAGACACTACAGGGGTCTACGAGCAGTACTTC
TRBV27	NA	NA	TRBJ2-7	CASSFGRNEQYF	TGTGCCAGCAGTTTCGGGCGCAATGAGCAGTACTTC
TRBV11-2	NA	NA	TRBJ1-3	CASSLQGPHGNTIYF	TGTGCCAGCAGCTTACAGGGTCCACACGGAAACACCATATATTTT
TRBV27	NA	NA	TRBJ1-5	CASSLGGLRGNQPQHF	TGTGCCAGCAGTTTGGGGGGGCTCAGGGGCAATCAGCCCCAGCATTTT
TRBV3-1	NA	many	TRBJ1-5	CASSQLNQPQHF	TGTGCCAGCAGCCAATTGAATCAGCCCCAGCATTTT
TRBV6-6	NA	NA	TRBJ2-7	CASSYSSGGRGDNEQYF	TGTGCCAGCAGTTACTCGAGCGGCGGCAGGGGGGACAATGAGCAGTACTTC
TRBV7-9	NA	NA	TRBJ2-7	CASSSYLTESYEQYF	TGTGCCAGCAGCTCCTATTTGACAGAATCCTACGAGCAGTACTTC
TRBV12-3/TRBV12-4	NA	NA	TRBJ2-2	CASSPRWTDYTVELFF	TGTGCCAGCAGCCCAAGATGGACGGATTACACCGTGGAGCTGTTTTTT
TRBV2	NA	NA	TRBJ2-2	CASSVKRSTGELFF	TGTGCCAGCAGTGTCAAAAGAAGTACCGGGGAGCTGTTTTTT
TRBV20-1	NA	few	TRBJ2-5	CSAPGHGEETQYF	TGCAGTGCTCCGGGACACGGAGAAGAGACCCAGTACTTC
TRBV25-1	NA	few	TRBJ1-6	CASSEGAVRTYNSPLHF	TGTGCCAGCAGTGAAGGTGCAGTACGAACCTATAATTCACCCCTCCACTTT
TRBV4-3	NA	many	TRBJ2-3	CASSQMGVLTDTQYF	TGCGCCAGCAGCCAAATGGGGGTCCTCACAGATACGCAGTATTTT
TRBV7-9	NA	few	TRBJ1-5	CASSLGQMGQPQHF	TGTGCCAGCAGCTTAGGGCAAATGGGTCAGCCCCAGCATTTT
TRBV27	TRBD1	NA	TRBJ2-3	CASKSLPNRGSDTQYF	TGTGCCAGCAAGAGCCTCCCAAACAGGGGATCAGATACGCAGTATTTT
TRBV9	TRBD1	once	TRBJ2-2	CASSVATEGAWTGELFF	TGTGCCAGCAGCGTAGCTACAGAGGGGGCGTGGACCGGGGAGCTGTTTTTT
TRBV20-1	NA	NA	TRBJ1-2	CSARAGYTF	TGCAGTGCTAGAGCTGGCTACACCTTC
TRBV29-1	TRBD2	NA	TRBJ2-7	CSVAFSGGSYNEQYF	TGCAGCGTTGCATTTAGCGGGGGCTCCTACAATGAGCAGTACTTC